This T cell receptor (beta chain) is drawn from a study of T cell repertoires in cytomegalovirus infection. Study-wide background: The authors used CMV epitopes that were HLA-C-restricted (recently identified) and HLA-B-restricted (well studied). Both a matching HLA type and CMV infection were indicated by public TCR beta signatures.

A single record per CDR3 protein comes from TCRdb applying MiXCR to the reads. Among nearly 700,000 distinct CDR3 sequences, around a third were seen once, and the ten largest hold 15% to 20%. The V gene lost 2 bases and the J gene lost 4 bases, with 20 bases spanning the gap. There are 17 residues in the CDR3. From germline, CDR1 is SGHVS and CDR2 FQNEAQ. Study-wide findings and caveats: Dominating the ex vivo response were TCR beta clonotypes that were CMV-specific and HLA-C-restricted.

This clonotype has at least ten counts. Antigen specificity is unknown. Sequencing used cultured PBMCs, obtained from culture after CMV antigen stimulation. The TCR comes from a human donor in good health (CMV status not recorded). Some clones in this sample may be carry-over from other donors' samples. The rearrangement links TRBV7-8 to TRBJ1-1, with a tentative D call TRBD1 (5 bases). The CDR3: CASSLRGSGQGTTEAFF. The CDR3 DNA reads TGTGCCAGCAGCTTACGCGGTAGTGGCCAGGGCACCACTGAAGCTTTCTTT.